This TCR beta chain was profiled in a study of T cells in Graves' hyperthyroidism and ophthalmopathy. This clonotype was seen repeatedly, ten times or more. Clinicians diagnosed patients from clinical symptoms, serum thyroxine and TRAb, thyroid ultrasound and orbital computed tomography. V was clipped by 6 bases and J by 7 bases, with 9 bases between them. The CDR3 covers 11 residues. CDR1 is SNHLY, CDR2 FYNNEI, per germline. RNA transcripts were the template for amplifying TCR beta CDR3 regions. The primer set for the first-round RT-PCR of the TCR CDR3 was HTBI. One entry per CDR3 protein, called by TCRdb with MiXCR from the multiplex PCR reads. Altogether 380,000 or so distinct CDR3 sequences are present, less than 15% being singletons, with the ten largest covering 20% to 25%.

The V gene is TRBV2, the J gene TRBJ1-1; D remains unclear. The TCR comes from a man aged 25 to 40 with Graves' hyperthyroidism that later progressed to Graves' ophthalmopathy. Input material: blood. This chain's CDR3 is CASSQMDEAFF. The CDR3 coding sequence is TGTGCCAGCAGCCAAATGGATGAAGCTTTCTTT.